This TCR beta chain was sequenced for a study of blood T cells in healthy people across ages. Whole-study findings and limits: Naive CD4+ cells and diversity were both higher in long-lived donors than in aged donors.

The authors ran a second PCR of 7 to 11 cycles using a sample-barcoded 5' primer and a J-beta primer mix. A template-switch adaptor that had 12 random nucleotides put a tag on each cDNA molecule. TCRdb ran MiXCR on the 5' RACE reads and lists one entry per CDR3 protein. The table includes about 640,000 distinct CDR3 sequences, roughly three fifths detected once. Healthy individuals of Caucasian origin from Russia, aged roughly 6 to 95, served as donors. In regard to this clonotype: Its antigen is unknown.

Germline V gene sequence: CDR1 SGHRS, CDR2 YFSETQ. The CDR3 is 15 residues long. The receptor comes from a man in his sixties in good health. The chain uses TRBV5-1 and TRBJ2-1; weak D call: TRBD2 (5 bases). The tail of the sequence fits TRBJ2-7 better, so the J call may be wrong. What was sequenced was blood. The CDR3 reads CASSPRTRNHNEQYF. CDR3 bases: TGCGCCAGCAGCCCGCGGACTCGGAATCACAATGAGCAGTACTTC.